This record concerns one TCR beta chain sequence. Antigen: not known. Germline V gene lookup returns CDR1 MNHNY and CDR2 SVGAGI (reference sequence). The V and J ends lost 0 bases and 0 bases respectively, with 4 bases between them. This CDR3 is built from 14 residues. This sample stems from a study of PD-1 blockade in classical Hodgkin lymphoma. Method: immunoSEQ multiplex PCR; TCRdb's copy keeps in-frame clones and lacks some. This table has 100,000 or so clones, roughly 91% appearing once. Findings of the study overall: Diversity in CD4+ TCRs, unlike that measured in CD8+ TCRs, had risen significantly by C4D1. The diversity seen at baseline in complete responders resembled that of newly diagnosed patients.

Time point here: cycle 4 day 1 (C4D1), after less than 7 weeks of nivolumab. Each of the patients experienced relapse following autologous stem cell transplantation, and their brentuximab vedotin exposure differed. Source: peripheral blood mononuclear cells (PBMCs), taken before the fourth cycle of nivolumab. The chain has TRBV6-6 and TRBJ2-3; no reliable D call. This TCR derives from a human donor with classical Hodgkin lymphoma. The CDR3 is CASSYSDSTDTQYF. In nucleotides, the CDR3 is TGTGCCAGCAGTTACTCGGACAGCACAGATACGCAGTATTTT.